This TCR beta chain was sequenced for a study of blood T cell repertoires in COVID-19. Study-level background: Italy, Spain and the United States were the sources of the convalescent and acute COVID-19 samples. T cells, B-cell-depleted T cells, or PBMCs supplied cDNA or gDNA.

Trimming shortened V by 10 bases and J by 8 bases, and 17 bases separated the two germline ends. Germline CDR1 SNHLY, CDR2 FYNNEI. CDR3 length equals 12 residues. Assay used: immunoSEQ multiplex PCR; TCRdb lists only in-frame clones, some missing. The sample has about 47,000 clones, around 79% seen once. This chain joins TRBV2 and TRBJ1-1; D perhaps matches TRBD1 (5 bases). This clonotype originated in a woman in her sixties with acute or convalescent COVID-19. Specimen: peripheral blood. The CDR3 DNA follows: TGTGCCATCAAAACAATGCGGGACGAAGCTTTCTTT. It is translated as CAIKTMRDEAFF.